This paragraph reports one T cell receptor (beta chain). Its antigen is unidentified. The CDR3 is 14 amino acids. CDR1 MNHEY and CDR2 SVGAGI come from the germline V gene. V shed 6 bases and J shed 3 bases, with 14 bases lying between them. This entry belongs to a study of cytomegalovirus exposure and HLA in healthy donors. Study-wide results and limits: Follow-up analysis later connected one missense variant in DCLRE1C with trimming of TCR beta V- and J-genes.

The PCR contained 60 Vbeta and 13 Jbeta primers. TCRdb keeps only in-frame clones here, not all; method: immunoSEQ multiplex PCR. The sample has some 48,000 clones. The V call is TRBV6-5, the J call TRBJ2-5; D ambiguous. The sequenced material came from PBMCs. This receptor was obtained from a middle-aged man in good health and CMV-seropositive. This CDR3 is CASSSGAWEETQYF. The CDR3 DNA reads TGTGCCAGCAGCTCGGGTGCTTGGGAAGAGACCCAGTACTTC.